One and the same sample provided the 15 T cell receptor beta chains below, sequenced in a study of blood T cell repertoires in COVID-19 (TCRdb year 2020). The library was prepared using the immunoSEQ multiplex PCR assay. The source is immuneACCESS, and TCRdb retained only in-frame sequences with V and J called. Part of the clones is not carried over; for the studies checked, unresolved V genes explain less than half of this, and the remainder is unexplained. For this sample there are 90,000 to 150,000 clones; 65% to 90% appear just once. Roughly a tenth of the sample lies in the top ten. The sequenced material came from peripheral blood. All receptors come from a man at least 80 years old with acute or convalescent COVID-19.

This clone was seen a few times. The rearrangement joins TRBV24-1 to TRBJ2-3, with 10 bases fitting TRBD2. CDR1 and CDR2 (germline): KGHDR, SFDVKD. The CDR3 loop spans 16 amino acids. The V gene end was trimmed by 2 bases and the J gene end by 6 bases; junction bases not matched to a gene: 7. For the CDR3, the DNA is TGTGCCACCAGTGATTCGGCTAGCGGGGGTATTGATACGCAGTATTTT. This encodes CATSDSASGGIDTQYF.

The V and J genes are TRBV6-2 or TRBV6-3 and TRBJ1-3, with 7 nucleotides matching TRBD1. Germline-derived CDR1 and CDR2 are MNHEY and SVGEGT. The length of the CDR3 is 17 residues. V was clipped by 6 bases and J by 2 bases; unmatched bases: 13. The DNA for the CDR3 is TGTGCCAGCAGCGACAGGGAGCCCTACCGGGCTGGAAACACCATATATTTT. This encodes CASSDREPYRAGNTIYF.

This rearrangement joins TRBV3-1 (or the pseudogene TRBV3-2) to TRBJ2-3; 10 bases are a match to TRBD2. The junction had 3 bases not matched to a gene; V was cut back by 5 bases and J by 4 bases. The CDR3 consists of 14 residues. Germline lookup yields CDR1 LGHDT and CDR2 YNNKEL (reference sequence). CDR3 coding DNA: TGTGCCAGCAGCACTAGCGGGAAGGCAGATACGCAGTATTTT. This translates into CASSTSGKADTQYF.

The V gene is TRBV19, the J gene TRBJ2-2; 9 positions agree with TRBD2. The CDR3 is 16 amino acids. Germline CDR1 LNHDA, CDR2 SQIVND (reference sequence). With V trimmed by 3 bases and J by 6 bases, 8 bases remained unmatched. The CDR3 loop reads CASSIFAGGIPGELFF. The CDR3 DNA sequence: TGTGCCAGTAGTATTTTTGCGGGAGGGATACCCGGGGAGCTGTTTTTT.

The chain combines TRBV27 with TRBJ2-7; 10 bases agree with TRBD1. The V and J ends lost 6 bases and 3 bases, in that order; junction bases with no gene match: 8. This CDR3 spans 15 amino acids. CDR1 MNHEY and CDR2 SMNVEV come from the germline V gene (reference sequence). Here the CDR3 DNA reads TGTGCCAGCAGCTATCGCCGGGACAGGGGCTACGAGCAGTACTTC. Translated: CASSYRRDRGYEQYF.

The chain links TRBV18 to TRBJ2-1; tentative D call: TRBD1 (6 bases). V lost 6 bases and J lost 0, with 15 bases in between. The CDR3 length is 16 residues. Per germline, CDR1 KGHSH and CDR2 LQKENI. CDR3: CASSRQELSSYNEQFF. The CDR3 coding sequence is TGTGCCAGCTCCCGACAGGAATTAAGCTCCTACAATGAGCAGTTCTTC.

This chain links TRBV21-1 with TRBJ1-5; the table's D call, TRBD1, has no DNA check behind it. TRBV21-1 counts as a pseudogene. The CDR3 loop spans 13 amino acids. This CDR3 reads CASSRTVNQPQHF. CDR3 sequence (DNA): TGTGCCAGCAGCAGAACAGTCAATCAGCCCCAGCATTTT.

V gene TRBV12-3 or TRBV12-4 combines with J gene TRBJ2-1; perhaps TRBD2 as D (6 bases). The CDR3 spans 12 residues. Trimming stripped 6 bases from V and 12 bases from J, with 15 bases between. The CDR3 DNA follows: TGTGCCAGCAGCGAGTTGCGGGATTGGCAGTTCTTC. This sequence encodes CASSELRDWQFF.

The chain carries TRBV6-6 and TRBJ2-7; the D gene is possibly TRBD2 (5 bases). The V and J ends lost 7 bases and 0 bases respectively, with 13 bases between them. This CDR3 contains 14 residues. Per the germline V gene, CDR1 is MNHNY and CDR2 is SVGAGI (reference sequence). CDR3 residues: CASTPGRDSYEQYF. CDR3 sequence (DNA): TGTGCCAGCACCCCCGGACGGGACTCCTACGAGCAGTACTTC.

This clone was found a few times. The chain uses TRBV4-2 and TRBJ1-2; 8 nucleotides line up with TRBD1. CDR1 and CDR2 (germline): LGHNA, YNFKEQ. The V and J ends lost 0 bases and 4 bases, in that order; junction bases with no gene match: 1. This CDR3 comprises 14 residues. The CDR3 nucleotides are TGTGCCAGCAGCCAAGAACAGGGGGTCTATGGCTACACCTTC. Translating gives CASSQEQGVYGYTF.

The chain has TRBV19 and TRBJ1-5; 7 bases agree with TRBD1. V lost 4 bases to trimming and J lost 6 bases; unmatched junction nucleotides: 12. The CDR3 is made up of 16 amino acids. Germline V gene data show CDR1 as LNHDA and CDR2 as SQIVND (reference sequence). The CDR3 region is CASSTSWANRGQPQHF. CDR3 sequence (DNA): TGTGCCAGTAGTACGTCGTGGGCGAACAGGGGTCAGCCCCAGCATTTT.

Only one count was recorded for this clone. V gene TRBV24-1 combines with J gene TRBJ1-5; a weak D match, TRBD1 (6 bases). Germline CDR1 KGHDR, CDR2 SFDVKD. V was cut by 4 bases and J by 4 bases, with 19 bases left in between. The CDR3 length is 17 residues. CDR3 protein: CATSEPHREGVNQPQHF. CDR3 nucleotide sequence: TGTGCCACCAGTGAACCCCACAGGGAGGGGGTAAATCAGCCCCAGCATTTT.

The chain employs TRBV21-1 and TRBJ2-1; the table's TRBD1 call for D was not verified on the DNA. TRBV21-1 is termed a pseudogene. The CDR3 is 22 amino acids. The CDR3 DNA is TGTGCCAGCAGCAAAGTTCTCACCCCGGACAAGCAGGGAAAACCGTCCTACAATGAGCAGTTCTTC. Protein: CASSKVLTPDKQGKPSYNEQFF.

The V call is TRBV7-9, the J call TRBJ2-1; 8 nucleotides align to TRBD1. The CDR3 is made up of 14 amino acids. Germline V gene lookup returns CDR1 SEHNR and CDR2 FQNEAQ (reference sequence). Losses at the gene ends were 5 bases for V and 7 bases for J; bases not matched to a gene: 7. CDR3 sequence reads: CASSPGQAFNEQFF. The CDR3 region has the DNA TGTGCCAGCAGCCCGGGACAGGCCTTTAATGAGCAGTTCTTC.

The chain has TRBV7-2 and TRBJ2-2; D gene unclear. The CDR3 sequence is 16 residues long. V dropped 6 bases and J dropped 1 base, with 15 bases sitting between them. CDR1 and CDR2 from the germline V gene are SGHTA and FQGNSA. For the CDR3, the DNA is TGTGCCAGCAGTTCTACAATGAGGCAGAACACCGGGGAGCTGTTTTTT. Translation: CASSSTMRQNTGELFF.